The next 9 T cell receptor beta chains were all read from a single sample in a study of blood T cell repertoires in COVID-19. Method: immunoSEQ multiplex PCR; TCRdb's copy keeps in-frame clones and lacks some. This table has roughly 100,000 clones, about 88% appearing once. Sample: peripheral blood. All receptors derive from a woman of 80 years or more with acute or convalescent COVID-19.

V gene TRBV19 combines with J gene TRBJ1-2; 9 positions match TRBD1. Trimming took 1 base from V and 4 from J; bases not matched to a gene: 7. CDR1 and CDR2 (germline): LNHDA, SQIVND (reference sequence). The CDR3 covers 16 residues. DNA of the CDR3: TGTGCCAGTAGTATAGGATGGGGACAGGGCGGCTATGGCTACACCTTC. Translating gives CASSIGWGQGGYGYTF.

The rearrangement uses TRBV27 and TRBJ2-2; D may be TRBD1 (5 bases). The CDR3 has 13 residues. The V end was cut by 6 bases, the J end by 8 bases, with 13 bases between. Germline assignment: CDR1 MNHEY and CDR2 SMNVEV (reference sequence). The CDR3 DNA reads TGTGCCAGCAGGCAGGGTCCTCCGGGGGAGCTGTTTTTT. It specifies CASRQGPPGELFF.

V and J are TRBV7-6 and TRBJ1-1; D is unresolved. The length of the CDR3 is 13 residues. The V and J ends lost 3 bases and 4 bases respectively, with 9 bases between them. Germline lookup yields CDR1 SGHVS and CDR2 FNYEAQ. The chain's CDR3 is CASSFRVGTEAFF. Written as DNA, the CDR3 is TGTGCCAGCAGCTTTCGGGTGGGCACTGAAGCTTTCTTT. The full variable domain, its missing parts supplied by reference TRBV7-6 and TRBJ1-1, is GAGVSQSPRYKVTKRGQDVALRCDPISGHVSLYWYRQALGQGPEFLTYFNYEAQQDKSGLPNDRFSAERPEGSISTLTIQRTEQRDSAMYRCASSFRVGTEAFFGQGTRLTVV.

The rearrangement joins TRBV6-5 to TRBJ1-1; D gene uncertain. Germline assignment: CDR1 MNHEY and CDR2 SVGAGI. V lost 6 bases to trimming and J lost 0 bases, with 11 bases between them. The CDR3 consists of 14 residues. CDR3 residues: CASRAGFLNTEAFF. In nucleotides, the CDR3 is TGTGCCAGCAGGGCAGGCTTCTTGAACACTGAAGCTTTCTTT.

This rearrangement joins TRBV19 to TRBJ1-4; 7 positions agree with TRBD1. CDR3 length equals 14 residues. The V and J ends lost 7 bases and 7 bases, in that order; junction bases with no gene match: 9. CDR1 LNHDA and CDR2 SQIVND come from the germline V gene (reference sequence). DNA of the CDR3: TGTGCCAGTACCACACAGGGGCTGGGTGAAAAACTGTTTTTT. Its translation: CASTTQGLGEKLFF.

CDR3: CASSQDVLAGASTDTQYF. As DNA, the CDR3 is TGTGCCAGCAGCCAAGATGTTCTAGCGGGGGCAAGCACAGATACGCAGTATTTT. The gene calls are TRBV3-1 (or the pseudogene TRBV3-2) and TRBJ2-3, with 10 bases fitting TRBD2. This CDR3 contains 18 residues. The ends lost 0 bases at V and 0 bases at J; junction bases unmatched: 6. Germline V CDR1 and CDR2: LGHDT, YNNKEL (reference sequence).

The chain recombines TRBV6-5 with TRBJ1-6; no firm D call. CDR1 is MNHEY and CDR2 is SVGAGI in the germline V gene. V lost 5 bases, J lost 8 bases, and 7 bases lay in between. The CDR3 sequence is 12 residues long. CDR3 sequence reads: CASSRTYSPLHF. The CDR3 DNA reads as TGTGCCAGCAGTCGAACTTATTCACCCCTCCACTTT.

The chain is built from TRBV6-5 and TRBJ2-7, with D possibly matching TRBD2 (5 bases). Germline assignment: CDR1 MNHEY and CDR2 SVGAGI. V was clipped by 8 bases and J by 5 bases, with 13 bases between them. The CDR3 spans 12 residues. CDR3: CASRRGRNEQYF. CDR3 nucleotide sequence: TGTGCCAGCCGTCGAGGGCGAAACGAGCAGTACTTC.

CDR3: CASSESAGYTGELFF. The DNA of the CDR3 is TGTGCCAGCAGTGAATCGGCAGGATACACCGGGGAGCTGTTTTTT. The genes are TRBV2 and TRBJ2-2; D gene ambiguous. Germline-derived CDR1 and CDR2 are SNHLY and FYNNEI. The CDR3 contains 15 residues. V was shortened by 2 bases and J by 3 bases, with 10 bases between the two germline ends. Full variable domain (missing parts from reference TRBV2 and TRBJ2-2): EPEVTQTPSHQVTQMGQEVILRCVPISNHLYFYWYRQILGQKVEFLVSFYNNEISEKSEIFDDQFSVERPDGSNFTLKIRSTKLEDSAMYFCASSESAGYTGELFFGEGSRLTVL.